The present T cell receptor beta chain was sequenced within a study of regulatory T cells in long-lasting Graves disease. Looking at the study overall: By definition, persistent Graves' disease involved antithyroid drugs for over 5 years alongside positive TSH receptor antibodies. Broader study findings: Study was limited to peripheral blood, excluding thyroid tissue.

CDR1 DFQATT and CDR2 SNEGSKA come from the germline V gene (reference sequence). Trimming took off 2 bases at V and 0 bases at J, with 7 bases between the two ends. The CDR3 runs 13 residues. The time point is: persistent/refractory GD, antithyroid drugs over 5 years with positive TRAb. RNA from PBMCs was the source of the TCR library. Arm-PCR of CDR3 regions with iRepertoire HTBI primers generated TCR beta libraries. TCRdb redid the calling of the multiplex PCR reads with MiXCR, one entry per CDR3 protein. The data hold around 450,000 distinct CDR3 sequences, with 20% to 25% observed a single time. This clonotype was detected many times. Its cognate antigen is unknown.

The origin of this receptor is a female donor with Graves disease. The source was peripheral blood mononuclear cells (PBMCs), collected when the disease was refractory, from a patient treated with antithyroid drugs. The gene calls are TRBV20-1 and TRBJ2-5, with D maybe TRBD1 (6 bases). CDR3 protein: CSARQGYQETQYF. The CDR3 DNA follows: TGCAGTGCTAGACAGGGGTACCAAGAGACCCAGTACTTC.